This is a list of T cell receptor beta chains from one sample in a study of shared clonotypes between healthy human individuals. TCRdb keeps only in-frame clones here, not all; method: immunoSEQ multiplex PCR. Here the sample spans approximately 640,000 clones, roughly 88% being singletons. Sequencing input: memory CD8+ T cells from PBMCs. The receptors derive from a man aged 18 to 35 in good health. Some clones in this sample may be carry-over from other donors' samples. CDR3s include the opening cysteine and the closing phenylalanine or tryptophan. D genes are given only for firm matches. The listing skips clone size in some rows; elsewhere it reads once, few, many or a size class.

V gene,D gene,clone size,J gene,CDR3 protein,CDR3 DNA
TRBV29-1,TRBD2,once,TRBJ2-3,CSGMGVAGVGDTQYF,TGCAGCGGCATGGGAGTAGCGGGAGTCGGAGATACGCAGTATTTT
TRBV28,TRBD1,NA,TRBJ1-1,CASSFPTGPTEAFF,TGTGCCAGCAGTTTTCCGACAGGGCCAACTGAAGCTTTCTTT
TRBV6-1,NA,NA,TRBJ2-2,CASSEIIRGLGTGELFF,TGTGCCAGCAGTGAAATAATCCGAGGCTTGGGGACCGGGGAGCTGTTTTTT
TRBV27,TRBD1,NA,TRBJ2-7,CVSSPHGRTGGSYEQYF,TGTGTCAGCAGTCCCCATGGGCGGACAGGGGGTTCCTACGAGCAGTACTTC
TRBV18,TRBD2,NA,TRBJ2-7,CASSPGEGPIPYEQYF,TGTGCCAGCTCCCCTGGGGAGGGCCCGATACCCTACGAGCAGTACTTC
TRBV7-9,TRBD2,NA,TRBJ2-3,CASSFGGGRGTDTQYF,TGTGCCAGCAGCTTCGGAGGCGGGAGAGGCACAGATACGCAGTATTTT
TRBV4-3,NA,NA,TRBJ1-2,CASSQDWEGSTNYGYTF,TGCGCCAGCAGCCAAGATTGGGAGGGCAGCACCAACTATGGCTACACCTTC
TRBV5-1,NA,NA,TRBJ2-1,CASSFYGTPSTLLDNEQFF,TGCGCCAGCAGCTTTTATGGGACTCCCTCGACCCTCCTTGACAATGAGCAGTTCTTC
TRBV5-5,NA,NA,TRBJ2-7,CASSWGMAGEQYF,TGTGCCAGCAGCTGGGGTATGGCGGGAGAGCAGTACTTC
TRBV5-1,NA,NA,TRBJ2-1,CASSPDSYYNEQFF,TGCGCCAGCAGTCCGGACAGTTACTACAATGAGCAGTTCTTC
TRBV9,TRBD2,NA,TRBJ2-1,CASSILAGGPSNEQFF,TGTGCCAGCAGCATACTAGCGGGAGGGCCTTCGAATGAGCAGTTCTTC
TRBV7-9,NA,NA,TRBJ2-5,CASSLGATGETQYF,TGTGCCAGCAGCTTGGGGGCCACCGGGGAGACCCAGTACTTC
TRBV27,TRBD2,NA,TRBJ2-1,CASSLSGSGNKQFF,TGTGCCAGCAGTTTATCGGGTAGCGGGAATAAGCAGTTCTTC
TRBV6-1,NA,NA,TRBJ1-1,CACWGMNTEAFF,TGTGCCTGCTGGGGGATGAACACTGAAGCTTTCTTT
TRBV9,NA,NA,TRBJ2-3,CASSGNTDTQYF,TGTGCCAGCAGCGGAAACACAGATACGCAGTATTTT
TRBV9,TRBD2,once,TRBJ2-3,CASSQAGTAADTQYF,TGTGCCAGCAGCCAAGCGGGGACGGCGGCAGATACGCAGTATTTT
TRBV10-3,NA,NA,TRBJ2-1,CAISESGGLSYNEQFF,TGTGCCATCAGTGAGTCTGGGGGACTTAGCTACAATGAGCAGTTCTTC
TRBV6-5,NA,NA,TRBJ1-1,CASSYGGWNTEAFF,TGTGCCAGCAGTTACGGGGGATGGAACACTGAAGCTTTCTTT
TRBV6-5,TRBD1,NA,TRBJ2-7,CASSSSLGQAYYEQYF,TGTGCCAGCAGTTCATCCCTGGGACAGGCTTACTACGAGCAGTACTTC
TRBV19,TRBD2,once,TRBJ2-3,CASSIDLGLAVTDTQYF,TGTGCCAGTAGTATAGATCTGGGGCTAGCGGTCACAGATACGCAGTATTTT